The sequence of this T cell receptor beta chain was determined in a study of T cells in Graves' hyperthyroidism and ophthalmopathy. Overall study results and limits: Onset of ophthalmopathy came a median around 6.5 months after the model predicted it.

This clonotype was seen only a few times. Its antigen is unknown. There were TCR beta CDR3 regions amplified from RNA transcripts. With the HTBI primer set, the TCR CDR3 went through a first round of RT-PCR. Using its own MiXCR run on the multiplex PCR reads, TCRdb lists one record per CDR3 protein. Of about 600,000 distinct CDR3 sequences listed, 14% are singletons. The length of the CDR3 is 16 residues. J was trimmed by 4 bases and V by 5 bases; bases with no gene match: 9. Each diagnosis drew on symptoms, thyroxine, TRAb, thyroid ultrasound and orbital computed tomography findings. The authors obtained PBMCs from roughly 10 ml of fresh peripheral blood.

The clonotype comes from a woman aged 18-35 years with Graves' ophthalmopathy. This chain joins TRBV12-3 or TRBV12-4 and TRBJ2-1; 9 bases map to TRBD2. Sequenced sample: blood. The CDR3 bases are TGTGCCAGCAGTACCGTCCGGGCGGGAGGGTACAATGAGCAGTTCTTC. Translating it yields CASSTVRAGGYNEQFF.